These 23 T cell receptor beta chains originate from one sample sequenced in a study of blood T cell repertoires in COVID-19. Only in-frame clones appear in the TCRdb table, and some are missing; sequencing was by immunoSEQ multiplex PCR. The repertoire holds under 350,000 clones, with 80% to 90% as singletons. Sequencing was done on a sample of peripheral blood. Receptors originate from a woman aged 70 to 79 with acute or convalescent COVID-19.

The V call is TRBV7-2, the J call TRBJ2-5; 8 bases map to TRBD2. The CDR3 covers 14 residues. J was trimmed by 4 bases and V by 5 bases; bases with no gene match: 6. CDR1 and CDR2 (germline): SGHTA, FQGNSA. CDR3 sequence: CASSARGGLETQYF. In nucleotides, the CDR3 is TGTGCCAGCAGCGCTCGGGGGGGCCTAGAGACCCAGTACTTC.

The chain links TRBV6-5 to TRBJ2-7; 7 bases map to TRBD2. The V segment lost 8 bases and the J segment 6 bases; nucleotides outside the gene matches: 13. This CDR3 spans 14 amino acids. The germline V gene encodes CDR1 MNHEY and CDR2 SVGAGI. The CDR3 loop reads CASAAQPREGEQYF. CDR3 in DNA: TGTGCCAGCGCAGCCCAACCTAGGGAGGGCGAGCAGTACTTC.

The V and J genes are TRBV3-1 (or the pseudogene TRBV3-2) and TRBJ1-1; TRBD1 matches at 9 bases. This CDR3 region has 14 residues. Trimming at V came to 3 bases and at J to 6 bases, leaving 5 bases not matched to a gene. The V gene's germline CDR1 is LGHDT and CDR2 YNNKEL (reference sequence). The chain's CDR3 is CASSQGQGKSEAFF. The CDR3 region has the DNA TGTGCCAGCAGCCAGGGACAGGGAAAGTCTGAAGCTTTCTTT.

The chain recombines TRBV11-1 with TRBJ2-5; D might be TRBD2 (5 bases). V was clipped by 6 bases and J by 5 bases, with 16 bases between them. The germline CDR1 and CDR2 sequences are SGHAT and FQDESV (reference sequence). CDR3 length equals 14 residues. CDR3: CASSSLSGRETQYF. The DNA for the CDR3 is TGTGCCAGCAGTTCACTAAGCGGCCGGGAGACCCAGTACTTC. The whole variable domain, remainder taken from reference TRBV11-1 and TRBJ2-5, is EAEVAQSPRYKITEKSQAVAFWCDPISGHATLYWYRQILGQGPELLVQFQDESVVDDSQLPKDRFSAERLKGVDSTLKIQPAELGDSAMYLCASSSLSGRETQYFGPGTRLLVL.

The CDR3 sequence: CASSDRGEQYF. The CDR3 coding sequence is TGTGCCAGCAGCGACAGGGGCGAGCAGTACTTC. The chain recombines TRBV7-8 with TRBJ2-7; TRBD1 matches at 8 bases. The CDR3 extends over 11 amino acids. Losses at the gene ends were 5 bases for V and 6 bases for J; bases not matched to a gene: 0. Germline CDR1 is SGHVS and CDR2 is FQNEAQ.

The rearrangement links TRBV5-4 to TRBJ2-6; a weak D match, TRBD1 (6 bases). Germline assignment: CDR1 SGHNT and CDR2 YYREEE (reference sequence). The CDR3 runs to 14 residues. V shed 4 bases and J shed 5 bases, with 10 bases lying between them. The CDR3 loop reads CASSPQGWANVLTF. The CDR3 DNA reads TGTGCCAGCAGCCCACAGGGTTGGGCCAACGTCCTGACTTTC.

V and J are TRBV11-2 and TRBJ1-1; 9 bases fit TRBD1. The CDR3 sequence is 13 residues long. CDR1 is SGHAT, CDR2 FQNNGV, per germline. After removal of 6 bases from V and 5 bases from J, the junction contained 4 bases not matched to a gene. CDR3 DNA: TGTGCCAGCAGAGCCGGGACAGGGACTGAAGCTTTCTTT. Its translation: CASRAGTGTEAFF.

This clone was detected only once. The chain combines TRBV7-9 with TRBJ1-2; no firm D call. Germline CDR1 and CDR2: SEHNR and FQNEAQ (reference sequence). CDR3 length equals 13 residues. Trimming took 5 bases from V and 5 from J, leaving 12 bases between them. CDR3 in DNA: TGTGCCAGCAGCCCTGCTATACCTTATGGCTACACCTTC. Amino acid sequence: CASSPAIPYGYTF.

J is TRBJ2-3 and V is TRBV5-1, with 10 bases fitting TRBD1. The trim removed 9 bases at V and 5 bases at J, leaving 6 bases unmatched. Germline loops: CDR1 SGHRS, CDR2 YFSETQ. This CDR3 has 13 amino acids. The DNA of the CDR3 is TGCGCCACCGAGACAGGGGGCAGAGATACGCAGTATTTT. The encoded protein is CATETGGRDTQYF.

The chain carries TRBV7-8 and TRBJ1-2; TRBD1 might be the D (6 bases). The length of the CDR3 is 12 residues. V gave up 4 bases and J gave up 8 bases, with 11 bases separating them. From germline, CDR1 is SGHVS and CDR2 FQNEAQ. The CDR3 is CASSYQGSGYTF. CDR3 nucleotide sequence: TGTGCCAGCAGCTATCAGGGGAGCGGCTACACCTTC.

The V gene is TRBV3-1 (or the pseudogene TRBV3-2), the J gene TRBJ1-1, with D possibly matching TRBD1 (6 bases). The CDR3 length is 14 residues. Germline values: CDR1 LGHDT, CDR2 YNNKEL (reference sequence). Trimming shortened V by 1 base and J by 6 bases, and 12 bases separated the two germline ends. CDR3 sequence: CASSQGHRVAEAFF. Written as DNA, the CDR3 is TGTGCCAGCAGCCAAGGGCACAGGGTCGCTGAAGCTTTCTTT.

This rearrangement joins TRBV20-1 to TRBJ2-3; 11 bases are a match to TRBD1. This CDR3 is built from 16 residues. V shed 3 bases and J 4 bases; nucleotides not matched to a gene: 9. Germline lookup yields CDR1 DFQATT and CDR2 SNEGSKA (reference sequence). The CDR3 DNA reads as TGCAGTGCTAGTGGACAGGGGGCATTACTGGCAGATACGCAGTATTTT. This gives the protein CSASGQGALLADTQYF.

The J gene is TRBJ2-7, the V gene TRBV3-1 (or the pseudogene TRBV3-2); 8 bases fit TRBD1. CDR1 is LGHDT, CDR2 YNNKEL, per germline (reference sequence). With V trimmed by 4 bases and J by 5 bases, 1 base remained unmatched. The CDR3 sequence is 12 residues long. The CDR3, as DNA: TGTGCCAGCAGCCTGACAGGGGACGAGCAGTACTTC. This codes for CASSLTGDEQYF.

V gene TRBV2 combines with J gene TRBJ2-5; D not certain. This CDR3 contains 15 residues. Trimming stripped 6 bases from V and 2 bases from J, with 16 bases between. Germline-derived CDR1 and CDR2 are SNHLY and FYNNEI. Here the CDR3 reads CASSVTPTPQETQYF. The CDR3 DNA reads TGTGCCAGCAGCGTGACACCGACCCCTCAAGAGACCCAGTACTTC.

The chain employs TRBV19 and TRBJ1-1; 9 bases align to TRBD1. Trimming removed 10 bases from V and 3 bases from J; junction bases left unmatched: 6. The CDR3 has 13 amino acids. The V gene's germline CDR1 is LNHDA and CDR2 SQIVND (reference sequence). CDR3 residues: CATQGQGHTEAFF. The CDR3 region has the DNA TGTGCCACTCAGGGACAGGGCCACACTGAAGCTTTCTTT.

This clone was counted between two and nine times. V usage is TRBV5-1 and J usage is TRBJ1-6, with 8 bases aligning to TRBD1. The CDR3 is 15 amino acids. J was trimmed by 8 bases and V by 3 bases; bases with no gene match: 7. Germline loops: CDR1 SGHRS, CDR2 YFSETQ. Here the CDR3 reads CASSSTGEGYSPLHF. The CDR3 DNA reads TGCGCCAGCAGCTCGACAGGGGAGGGTTATTCACCCCTCCACTTT.

The chain links TRBV5-1 to TRBJ2-2; 9 nucleotides line up with TRBD1. Unmatched junction bases numbered 10, after V lost 6 bases and J lost 4 bases. There are 16 residues in the CDR3. Germline loops: CDR1 SGHRS, CDR2 YFSETQ. The CDR3 spells CASTTGGKSGTGELFF. The CDR3 coding sequence is TGCGCCAGCACCACAGGGGGCAAAAGTGGCACCGGGGAGCTGTTTTTT.

The gene calls are TRBV7-9 and TRBJ1-1; TRBD1 agrees at 8 bases. Per germline, CDR1 SEHNR and CDR2 FQNEAQ (reference sequence). With 5 bases clipped from V and 5 bases from J, the junction kept 13 bases outside the gene matches. The CDR3 contains 16 residues. CDR3 sequence reads: CASSPPNQGARTEAFF. The CDR3 DNA reads TGTGCCAGCAGCCCACCAAACCAGGGGGCAAGGACTGAAGCTTTCTTT.

This CDR3 is CASTRNTIRDYGYTF. CDR3 nucleotides: TGTGCCAGCACCCGAAACACCATCCGGGACTATGGCTACACCTTC. The chain joins TRBV2 to TRBJ1-2; D uncertain. The length of the CDR3 is 15 residues. Germline assignment: CDR1 SNHLY and CDR2 FYNNEI. Between the trimmed V and J ends, which lost 7 bases and 3 bases, there was a span of 18 bases.

The J gene is TRBJ1-1, the V gene TRBV6-5, with D hard to call. The CDR3 consists of 13 residues. In germline, CDR1 is MNHEY, CDR2 SVGAGI. Deletions cut 4 bases from V and 1 base from J, with 7 bases between. This CDR3 reads CASSSPRNTEAFF. In DNA form, the CDR3 reads TGTGCCAGCAGTTCCCCTAGGAACACTGAAGCTTTCTTT.

This clone was detected once. This chain uses TRBV27 with TRBJ1-6; D is unclear. The V and J ends lost 4 bases and 5 bases respectively, with 9 bases between them. This CDR3 has 14 residues. The germline CDR1 and CDR2 sequences are MNHEY and SMNVEV (reference sequence). CDR3 sequence: CASSSHRDNSPLHF. CDR3 DNA sequence: TGTGCCAGCAGTTCACACAGAGATAATTCACCCCTCCACTTT.

The rearrangement links TRBV7-8 to TRBJ2-7; weak D call: TRBD1 (6 bases). V was cut by 6 bases and J by 0 bases, with 12 bases left in between. This CDR3 has 14 amino acids. CDR1 is SGHVS and CDR2 is FQNEAQ in the germline V gene. CDR3 sequence reads: CASRTTGSSYEQYF. For the CDR3, the DNA is TGTGCCAGCAGAACCACAGGGAGCTCCTACGAGCAGTACTTC.

The chain links TRBV30 to TRBJ1-2; D perhaps matches TRBD1 (5 bases). V lost 3 bases and J lost 7, with 15 bases in between. Germline CDR1 GTSNPN, CDR2 SVGIG (reference sequence). There are 13 residues in the CDR3. The CDR3 bases are TGTGCCTGGAGAGGTTCGGCGGGGGGTGGCTACACCTTC. Translation gives CAWRGSAGGGYTF.